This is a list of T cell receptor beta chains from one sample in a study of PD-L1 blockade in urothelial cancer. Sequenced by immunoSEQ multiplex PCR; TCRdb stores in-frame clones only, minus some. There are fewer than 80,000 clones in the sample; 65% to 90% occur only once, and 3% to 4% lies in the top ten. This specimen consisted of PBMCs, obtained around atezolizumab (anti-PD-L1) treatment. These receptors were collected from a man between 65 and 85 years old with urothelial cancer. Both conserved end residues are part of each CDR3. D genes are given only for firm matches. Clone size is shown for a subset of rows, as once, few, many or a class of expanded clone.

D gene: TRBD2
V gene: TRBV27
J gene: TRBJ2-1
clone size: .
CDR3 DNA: TGTGCCAGCAGTCCATGGACTAGCGGGATGGGCAATGAGCAGTTCTTC
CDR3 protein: CASSPWTSGMGNEQFF

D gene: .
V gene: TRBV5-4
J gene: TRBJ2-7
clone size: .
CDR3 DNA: TGTGCCAGCAGCCTCGGGACTTTGTTTGGCGAGCAGTACTTC
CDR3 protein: CASSLGTLFGEQYF

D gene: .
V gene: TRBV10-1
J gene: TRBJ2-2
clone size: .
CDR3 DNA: TGCGCCAGCGCCGAAGGCGGCGGGACCGACACCGGGGAGCTGTTTTTT
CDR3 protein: CASAEGGGTDTGELFF

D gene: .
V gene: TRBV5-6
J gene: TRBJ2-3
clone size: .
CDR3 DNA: TGTGCCAGCAGCTTGGCAAGCACAGATACGCAGTATTTT
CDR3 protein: CASSLASTDTQYF

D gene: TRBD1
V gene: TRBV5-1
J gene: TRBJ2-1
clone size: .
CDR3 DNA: TGCGCCAGCAGCACACAGGGGGCAGGAGAGCAGTTCTTC
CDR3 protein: CASSTQGAGEQFF

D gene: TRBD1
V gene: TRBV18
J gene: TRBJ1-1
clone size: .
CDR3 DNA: TGTGCCAGCTCACCCAGAGCGACAGGGCGAACTGAAGCTTTCTTT
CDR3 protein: CASSPRATGRTEAFF

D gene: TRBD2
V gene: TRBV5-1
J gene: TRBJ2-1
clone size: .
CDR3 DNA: TGCGCCAGCAGCTTCACTAGCGGGAGGGCCTTTAATGAGCAGTTCTTC
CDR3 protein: CASSFTSGRAFNEQFF

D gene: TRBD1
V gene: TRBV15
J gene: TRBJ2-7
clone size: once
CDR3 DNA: TGTGCCACCAGCAGAGAGAGACAGGGCTTCAACAGTAAGACCTACGAGCAGTACTTC
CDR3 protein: CATSRERQGFNSKTYEQYF

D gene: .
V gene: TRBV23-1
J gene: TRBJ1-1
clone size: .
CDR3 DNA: TGCGCCAGCAGATACAGGTCCCGGTGGACTGAAGCTTTCTTT
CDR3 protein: CASRYRSRWTEAFF

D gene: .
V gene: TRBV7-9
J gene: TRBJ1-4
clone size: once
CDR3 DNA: TGTGCCAGCAGCTTAGAAGGGACAAGAAATGAAAAACTGTTTTTT
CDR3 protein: CASSLEGTRNEKLFF

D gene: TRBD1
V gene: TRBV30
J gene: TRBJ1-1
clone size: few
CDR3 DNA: TGTGCCTGGGGACCACATAATACAGGGGACACTGAAGCTTTCTTT
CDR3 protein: CAWGPHNTGDTEAFF

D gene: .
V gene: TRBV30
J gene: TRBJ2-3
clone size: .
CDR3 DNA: TGTGCCTGGAGTGTACAGGATACGCAGTATTTT
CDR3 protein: CAWSVQDTQYF

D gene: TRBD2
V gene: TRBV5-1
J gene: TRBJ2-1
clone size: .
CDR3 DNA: TGCGCCAGCAGCTTAAGACTAGCCGACAATGAGCAGTTCTTC
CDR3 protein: CASSLRLADNEQFF

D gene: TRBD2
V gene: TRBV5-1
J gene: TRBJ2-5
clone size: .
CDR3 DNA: TGCGCCAGCAGCTTGGAAGGCAGGGCGACGACTAGCGGGAGAGGGGGGCAAGAGACCCAGTACTTC
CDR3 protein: CASSLEGRATTSGRGGQETQYF

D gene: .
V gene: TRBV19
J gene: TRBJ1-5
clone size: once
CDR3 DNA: TGTGCCAGTACCACAGGGTACCAGCCCCAGCATTTT
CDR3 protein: CASTTGYQPQHF

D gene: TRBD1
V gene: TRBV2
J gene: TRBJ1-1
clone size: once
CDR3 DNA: TGTGCCAGCGCCCGACAGGGGGCTGGCACTGAAGCTTTCTTT
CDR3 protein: CASARQGAGTEAFF

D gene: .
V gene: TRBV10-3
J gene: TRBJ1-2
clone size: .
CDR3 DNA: TGTGCCATCACGGGTCAGGGGTCTGGCTACACCTTC
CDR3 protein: CAITGQGSGYTF

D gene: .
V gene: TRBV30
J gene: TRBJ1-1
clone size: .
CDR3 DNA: TGTGCCTGGAGGGACAGTCTCAACACTGAAGCTTTCTTT
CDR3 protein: CAWRDSLNTEAFF

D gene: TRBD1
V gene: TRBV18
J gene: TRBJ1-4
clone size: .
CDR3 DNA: TGTGCCAGCAGCCGACAGGGGGCGCGTTCTAATGAAAAACTGTTTTTT
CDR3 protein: CASSRQGARSNEKLFF

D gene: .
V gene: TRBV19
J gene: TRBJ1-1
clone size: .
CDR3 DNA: TGTGCCAGTAGTAAGACACCAATGAACACTGAAGCTTTCTTT
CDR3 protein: CASSKTPMNTEAFF

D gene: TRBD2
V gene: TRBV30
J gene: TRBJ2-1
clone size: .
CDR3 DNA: TGTGCCTGGAGTTCTCCTAGCGGGAGAACCAATGAGCAGTTCTTC
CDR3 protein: CAWSSPSGRTNEQFF

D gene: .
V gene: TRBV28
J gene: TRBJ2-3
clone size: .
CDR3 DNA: TGTGCCAGTTTTTCGGGAGCGGCAGATACGCAGTATTTT
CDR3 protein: CASFSGAADTQYF

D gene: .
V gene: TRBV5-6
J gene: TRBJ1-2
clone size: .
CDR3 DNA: TGTGCCAGCAGCACCTACGCTATATCTGGCTACACCTTC
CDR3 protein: CASSTYAISGYTF

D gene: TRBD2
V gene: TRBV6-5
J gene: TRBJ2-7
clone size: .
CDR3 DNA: TGTGCCAGCAGTTCCGAACTAGCGGGAGGCCACGAGCAGTACTTC
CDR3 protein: CASSSELAGGHEQYF

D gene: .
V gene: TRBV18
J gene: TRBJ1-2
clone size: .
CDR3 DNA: TGTGCCAGCTCACCAGCAACAGGAAGGAGCTATGGCTACACCTTC
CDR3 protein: CASSPATGRSYGYTF

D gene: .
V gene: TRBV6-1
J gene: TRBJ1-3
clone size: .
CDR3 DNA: TGTGCCAGCATGAGAGATTTTTCTGGAAACACCATATATTTT
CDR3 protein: CASMRDFSGNTIYF

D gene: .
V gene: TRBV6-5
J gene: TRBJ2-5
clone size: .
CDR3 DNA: TGTGCCAGCAGAGGAACAGGGCAAGAGACCCAGTACTTC
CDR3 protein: CASRGTGQETQYF

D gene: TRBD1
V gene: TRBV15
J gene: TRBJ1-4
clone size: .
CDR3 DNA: TGTGCCACCAAGGATCGGACAGGGTCTGCTGAAAAACTGTTTTTT
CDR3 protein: CATKDRTGSAEKLFF

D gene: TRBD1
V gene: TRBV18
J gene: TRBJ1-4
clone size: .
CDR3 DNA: TGTGCCAGCTCCCCCCAGGGGGGCCCTAATGAAAAACTGTTTTTT
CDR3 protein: CASSPQGGPNEKLFF

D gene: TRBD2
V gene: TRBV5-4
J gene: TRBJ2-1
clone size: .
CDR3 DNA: TGTGCCAGCAGCCGGACTAGTGATGAGCAGTTCTTC
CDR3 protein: CASSRTSDEQFF

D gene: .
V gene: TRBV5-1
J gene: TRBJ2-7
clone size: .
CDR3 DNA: TGCGCCAGCAGTTCTAATGCGGGCTCCTACGAGCAGTACTTC
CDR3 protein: CASSSNAGSYEQYF

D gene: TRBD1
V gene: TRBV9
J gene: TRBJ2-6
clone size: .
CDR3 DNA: TGTGCCAGCAGCGTAGGGGACAGGGGGTATTACTCTGGGGCCAACGTCCTGACTTTC
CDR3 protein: CASSVGDRGYYSGANVLTF

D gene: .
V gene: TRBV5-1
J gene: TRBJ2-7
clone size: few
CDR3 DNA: TGCGCCAGCAGCCCTCAGGGGGGAATAAACGAGCAGTACTTC
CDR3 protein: CASSPQGGINEQYF